This T cell receptor beta chain was obtained from a study of T cell repertoires in cytomegalovirus infection. TCRdb passed the reads through MiXCR, listing each CDR3 protein once. This table holds about 52,000 distinct CDR3 sequences, roughly a fifth found once. The length of the CDR3 is 14 residues. CDR1 and CDR2 from the germline V gene are MNHNS and SASEGT. This clonotype was detected a few times. Its antigen is currently unknown. Relative to the germline gene, one junction end is altered; a read error may explain this. The clonotype was recovered from a human donor in good health (CMV status not recorded). Some clones in this sample may be carry-over from other donors' samples. This chain connects TRBV6-1 to TRBJ2-1; either TRBD1 or TRBD2 may fit D (5 bases each). The input for sequencing was CD8+ T cells from cultured PBMCs, taken from culture after CMV antigen stimulation. This CDR3 reads CATSTLDSDAGQFF. CDR3 bases: TGTGCCACCAGTACCCTCGACAGCGATGCGGGCCAGTTCTTC.